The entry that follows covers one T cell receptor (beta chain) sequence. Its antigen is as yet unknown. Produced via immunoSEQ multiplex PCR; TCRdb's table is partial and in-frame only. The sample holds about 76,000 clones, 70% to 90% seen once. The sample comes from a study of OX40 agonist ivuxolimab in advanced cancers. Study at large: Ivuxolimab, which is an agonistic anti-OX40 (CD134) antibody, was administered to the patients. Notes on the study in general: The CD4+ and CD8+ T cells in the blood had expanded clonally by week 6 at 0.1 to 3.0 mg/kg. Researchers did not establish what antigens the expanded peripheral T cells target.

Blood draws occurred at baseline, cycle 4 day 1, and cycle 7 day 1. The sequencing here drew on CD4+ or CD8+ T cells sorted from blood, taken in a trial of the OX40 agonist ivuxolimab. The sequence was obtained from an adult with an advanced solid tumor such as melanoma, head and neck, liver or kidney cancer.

CDR3 region: CASSLGRGGGDTQYF. CDR3 nucleotide sequence: TGTGCCAGCAGCTTGGGTCGGGGAGGGGGAGATACGCAGTATTTT. The chain couples TRBV5-4 to TRBJ2-3, with a possible D match to TRBD2 (7 bases). CDR3 length: 15 amino acids. The germline V gene has CDR1 SGHNT and CDR2 YYREEE (reference sequence). V lost 0 bases and J lost 5, with 13 bases in between.